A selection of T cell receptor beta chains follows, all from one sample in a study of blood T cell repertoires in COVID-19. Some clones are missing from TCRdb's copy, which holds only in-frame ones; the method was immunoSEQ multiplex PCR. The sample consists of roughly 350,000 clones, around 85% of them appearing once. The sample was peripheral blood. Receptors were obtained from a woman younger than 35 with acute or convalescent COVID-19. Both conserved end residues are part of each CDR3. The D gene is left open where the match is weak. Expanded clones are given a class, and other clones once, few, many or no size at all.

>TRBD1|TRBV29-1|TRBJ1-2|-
CSVESGGLSGYTF
TGCAGCGTTGAGTCAGGGGGCCTATCGGGCTACACCTTC
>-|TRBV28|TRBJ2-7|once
CASSFGGSYEQYF
TGTGCCAGCAGCTTCGGGGGTTCCTACGAGCAGTACTTC
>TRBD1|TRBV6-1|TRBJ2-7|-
CASSDRTGSYEQYF
TGTGCCAGCAGTGATCGGACAGGGTCCTACGAGCAGTACTTC
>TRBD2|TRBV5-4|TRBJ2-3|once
CASSPARGGLLGGTDTQYF
TGTGCCAGCAGCCCCGCGCGGGGGGGTCTCCTTGGTGGCACAGATACGCAGTATTTT
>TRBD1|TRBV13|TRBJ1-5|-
CASSWGQSNQPQHF
TGTGCCAGCAGCTGGGGACAGAGCAATCAGCCCCAGCATTTT
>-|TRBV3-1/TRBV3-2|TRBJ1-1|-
CASSLYLYTEAFF
TGTGCCAGCAGCCTTTATCTGTACACTGAAGCTTTCTTT
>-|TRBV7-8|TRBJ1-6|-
CASSWGPVSSYNSPLHF
TGTGCCAGCAGCTGGGGGCCTGTTAGCTCCTATAATTCACCCCTCCACTTT
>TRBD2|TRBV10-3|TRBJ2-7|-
CAISESRTSIDEQYF
TGTGCCATCAGTGAGTCAAGGACTAGTATCGACGAGCAGTACTTC
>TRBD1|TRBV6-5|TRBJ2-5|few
CASSSTGSETQYF
TGTGCCAGCAGTTCGACAGGGTCAGAGACCCAGTACTTC
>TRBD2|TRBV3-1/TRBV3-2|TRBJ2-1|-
CASSRGGLAPNEQFF
TGTGCCAGCAGCCGGGGAGGACTAGCGCCCAATGAGCAGTTCTTC
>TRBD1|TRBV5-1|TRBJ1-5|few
CASSRTGVGQPQHF
TGCGCCAGCAGCAGAACAGGGGTCGGTCAGCCCCAGCATTTT
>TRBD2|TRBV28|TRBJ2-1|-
CASSLLAGGYNEQFF
TGTGCCAGCAGTCTTCTAGCGGGAGGGTACAATGAGCAGTTCTTC
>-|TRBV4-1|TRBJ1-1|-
CASSQAGKTEAFF
TGCGCCAGCAGCCAAGCAGGGAAAACTGAAGCTTTCTTT
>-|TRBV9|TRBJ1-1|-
CASSVDGGYMNTEAFF
TGTGCCAGCAGCGTAGATGGAGGTTACATGAACACTGAAGCTTTCTTT
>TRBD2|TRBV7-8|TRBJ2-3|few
CASSLVAGGDTQYF
TGTGCCAGCAGCTTAGTGGCGGGAGGAGATACGCAGTATTTT
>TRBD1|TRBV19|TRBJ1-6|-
CASRTGTDNSPLHF
TGTGCCAGTAGAACCGGGACAGATAATTCACCCCTCCACTTT
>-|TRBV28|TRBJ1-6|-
CASSSLANSPLHF
TGTGCCAGCAGTTCATTAGCGAATTCACCCCTCCACTTT
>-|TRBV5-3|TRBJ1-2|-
CARSWNGTLSNYGYTF
TGTGCCAGAAGCTGGAACGGGACACTTTCTAACTATGGCTACACCTTC
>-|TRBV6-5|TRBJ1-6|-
CASSYSSGDSPLHF
TGTGCCAGCAGTTACTCGTCAGGGGATTCACCCCTCCACTTT
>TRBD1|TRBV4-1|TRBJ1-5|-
CASSPRDSYHQPQHF
TGCGCCAGCAGCCCCCGGGACAGCTACCATCAGCCCCAGCATTTT
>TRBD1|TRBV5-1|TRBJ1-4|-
CASSSQGAGEKLFF
TGCGCCAGCAGCTCTCAGGGGGCTGGGGAAAAACTGTTTTTT
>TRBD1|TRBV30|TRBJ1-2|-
CARWDSSSYGYTF
TGTGCCCGTTGGGACAGCTCCTCCTATGGCTACACCTTC
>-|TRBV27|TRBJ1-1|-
CASSLRRPTEAFF
TGTGCCAGCAGTTTGCGCAGGCCCACTGAAGCTTTCTTT
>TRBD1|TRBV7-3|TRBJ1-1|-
CASSPGTARNTEAFF
TGTGCCAGCAGCCCCGGGACAGCGCGCAACACTGAAGCTTTCTTT
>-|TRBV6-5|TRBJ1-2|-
CATGDRGYTF
TGTGCCACCGGGGATAGGGGCTACACCTTC
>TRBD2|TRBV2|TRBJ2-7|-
CASRDVLAGGPYEQYF
TGTGCCAGCAGGGACGTTCTAGCGGGAGGGCCCTACGAGCAGTACTTC
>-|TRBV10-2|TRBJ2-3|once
CASSESTRRGPYTDTQYF
TGCGCCAGCAGTGAGAGTACGCGGAGGGGTCCATACACAGATACGCAGTATTTT
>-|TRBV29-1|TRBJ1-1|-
CSVGGDLNTEAFF
TGCAGCGTTGGCGGGGACCTGAACACTGAAGCTTTCTTT
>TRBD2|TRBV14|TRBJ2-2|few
CASSLAGDGDGELFF
TGTGCCAGCAGCCTAGCGGGAGACGGGGACGGGGAGCTGTTTTTT
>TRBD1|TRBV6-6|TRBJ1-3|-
CASNKGQGSGNTIYF
TGTGCCAGCAACAAAGGACAGGGGAGCGGAAACACCATATATTTT
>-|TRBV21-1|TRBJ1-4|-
CASSKSPSKGANEKLFF
TGTGCCAGCAGCAAATCGCCCTCTAAGGGGGCTAATGAAAAACTGTTTTTT
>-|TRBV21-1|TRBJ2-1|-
CASSRKRSGALSYNEQFF
TGTGCCAGCAGCAGGAAAAGGAGCGGGGCCCTCTCCTACAATGAGCAGTTCTTC
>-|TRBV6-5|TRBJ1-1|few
CASSWQGGNTEAFF
TGTGCCAGCAGTTGGCAGGGCGGGAACACTGAAGCTTTCTTT
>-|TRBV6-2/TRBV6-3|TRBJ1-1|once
CASSPGNTEAFF
TGTGCCAGCAGCCCCGGGAACACTGAAGCTTTCTTT
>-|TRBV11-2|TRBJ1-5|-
CASSFELADNQPQHF
TGTGCCAGCAGCTTTGAACTAGCAGACAATCAGCCCCAGCATTTT
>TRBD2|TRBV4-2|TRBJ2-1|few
CASSLGEGASGSSYNEQFF
TGTGCCAGCAGCCTTGGGGAGGGGGCTAGCGGGAGTTCCTACAATGAGCAGTTCTTC